These T cell receptor beta chains were read from a single sample in a study of cytomegalovirus exposure and HLA in healthy donors. Using immunoSEQ multiplex PCR, the repertoire was profiled, and TCRdb retains in-frame clones only, with some absent. Among over 85,000 clones listed, more than 75% were seen once. The sample comprised PBMCs. The receptors were sampled from a man aged 40-49 years in good health and CMV-seronegative. Both conserved end residues are part of each CDR3. The order of the fields is CDR3 length, clone size, D gene, V gene, J gene, CDR3 protein, CDR3 DNA. D genes are given only for firm matches. Clone size is stated in some rows and not others, as once, few, many or a class when expanded.

CDR3 length: 15; clone size: .; D gene: .; V gene: TRBV6-5; J gene: TRBJ1-5; CDR3 protein: CASSLGGNSNQPQHF; CDR3 DNA: TGTGCCAGCAGTCTGGGGGGGAATAGCAATCAGCCCCAGCATTTT
CDR3 length: 14; clone size: .; D gene: .; V gene: TRBV15; J gene: TRBJ1-2; CDR3 protein: CATSSRAGSGGYTF; CDR3 DNA: TGTGCCACCAGCAGTAGAGCGGGGAGTGGTGGCTACACCTTC
CDR3 length: 15; clone size: .; D gene: TRBD2; V gene: TRBV7-9; J gene: TRBJ2-1; CDR3 protein: CASSRTSGGANEQFF; CDR3 DNA: TGTGCCAGCAGCAGGACTAGCGGGGGGGCTAATGAGCAGTTCTTC
CDR3 length: 15; clone size: .; D gene: TRBD1; V gene: TRBV30; J gene: TRBJ1-1; CDR3 protein: CAWSVHRQGAIEAFF; CDR3 DNA: TGTGCCTGGAGTGTACATAGGCAGGGGGCAATTGAAGCTTTCTTT
CDR3 length: 15; clone size: .; D gene: .; V gene: TRBV5-4; J gene: TRBJ1-2; CDR3 protein: CASSPGGNLDYGYTF; CDR3 DNA: TGTGCCAGCAGCCCGGGGGGAAATTTGGACTATGGCTACACCTTC
CDR3 length: 15; clone size: few; D gene: .; V gene: TRBV5-8; J gene: TRBJ2-3; CDR3 protein: CASSLRQVSTDTQYF; CDR3 DNA: TGTGCCAGCAGCTTGAGACAGGTTAGCACAGATACGCAGTATTTT
CDR3 length: 12; clone size: .; D gene: .; V gene: TRBV7-6; J gene: TRBJ1-1; CDR3 protein: CASSLVRGEAFF; CDR3 DNA: TGTGCCAGCAGCTTAGTCAGGGGTGAAGCTTTCTTT
CDR3 length: 12; clone size: .; D gene: TRBD1; V gene: TRBV29-1; J gene: TRBJ2-1; CDR3 protein: CSVGGQGNEQFF; CDR3 DNA: TGCAGCGTAGGGGGACAGGGGAATGAGCAGTTCTTC
CDR3 length: 16; clone size: few; D gene: TRBD2; V gene: TRBV6-6; J gene: TRBJ2-1; CDR3 protein: CASKSGAGTTYNEQFF; CDR3 DNA: TGTGCCAGCAAGTCAGGAGCGGGGACCACCTACAATGAGCAGTTCTTC
CDR3 length: 12; clone size: .; D gene: TRBD1; V gene: TRBV30; J gene: TRBJ1-1; CDR3 protein: CAWRQGLTDAFF; CDR3 DNA: TGTGCCTGGAGACAGGGGTTAACTGACGCTTTCTTT